The 2 T cell receptor beta chains listed next were all sequenced from one sample in a study of molecular identifiers for immune sequencing clone quantification. TCRdb reanalysed the PCR reads using MiXCR and keeps one entry per CDR3 protein. The data contain fewer than 350,000 distinct CDR3 sequences, 20% to 25% of them singletons. Sequencing used naive CD8+ T cells from blood, with Jurkat cell RNA spiked in. Subset here: FACS-sorted CD8+CD4-CCR7+CD45RA+ naive T cells. The receptor source for this set is a human donor in good health. Some libraries in this study had Jurkat cell RNA spiked in.

This clonotype came up a few times. The chain combines TRBV4-3 with TRBJ2-7, with D unresolved. With 0 bases removed from V and 4 bases from J, the gap between germline ends came to 13 bases. The CDR3 covers 15 residues. Germline assignment: CDR1 LGHNA and CDR2 YSLEER. CDR3 protein: CASSQDLGHLYEQYF. DNA of the CDR3: TGCGCCAGCAGCCAAGATCTAGGGCACCTTTACGAGCAGTACTTC.

For this clonotype: This may be a read error: a much more frequent sequence differs by one nucleotide. The V and J genes are TRBV15 and TRBJ2-3; D ambiguous. V lost 5 bases and J lost 8, with 14 bases in between. CDR1 is LNHNV and CDR2 is YYDKDF in the germline V gene (reference sequence). The CDR3 runs to 13 residues. CDR3 amino acids: CATSEPEAGTQYF. In DNA form, the CDR3 reads TGTGCCACCAGCGAGCCAGAGGCAGGTACGCAGTATTTT.